The rows below give T cell receptor beta chains drawn from one sample of a study of T-cell reconstitution after alpha-beta-depleted transplantation in children. TCRdb ran MiXCR on the PCR reads and lists one entry per CDR3 protein. The sample includes roughly 340,000 distinct CDR3 sequences, around 15% seen only once; the top ten take around 38%. The source was PBMCs, mostly from graft donor cells, collected 360 days after TCRalphabeta/CD19-depleted stem cell transplant. These receptors were obtained from a male patient between 2 and 10 years old who had a stem cell transplant for acute lymphoblastic leukemia, so the T cells may come from the graft donor. Each CDR3 is given with its conserved first and last residue. The order of the fields is clone size, V gene, J gene, CDR3 length, D gene, CDR3 protein, CDR3 DNA. The D gene is left open where the match is weak. Rows give clone size only sometimes, using once, few, many, or a class for an expanded clone.

.	TRBV28	TRBJ2-1	12	.	CASSSEGRGQFF	TGTGCCAGCAGTTCCGAGGGTCGAGGGCAGTTCTTC
.	TRBV29-1	TRBJ2-1	11	.	CSVESGGAFFF	TGCAGCGTTGAAAGTGGTGGAGCGTTTTTCTTC
few	TRBV12-3/TRBV12-4	TRBJ2-7	15	.	CASSLGPTGFYEQYF	TGTGCCAGCAGTTTAGGACCGACAGGATTCTACGAGCAGTACTTC
few	TRBV20-1	TRBJ2-1	14	.	CSAILSGRHYEQFF	TGCAGTGCTATCCTTAGCGGCAGGCACTATGAGCAGTTCTTC
few	TRBV10-1	TRBJ2-3	13	TRBD1	CASSFDRGGTQYF	TGCGCCAGCAGCTTCGACAGGGGTGGTACGCAGTATTTT
few	TRBV5-1	TRBJ2-1	13	.	CASSNRVGNEQFF	TGCGCCAGCAGCAACAGGGTCGGGAATGAGCAGTTCTTC
many	TRBV14	TRBJ2-7	15	.	CASSQDPARAYEQYF	TGTGCCAGCAGCCAAGATCCCGCGAGGGCCTACGAGCAGTACTTC
once	TRBV30	TRBJ2-7	13	.	CAWSGLPGDEQYF	TGTGCCTGGAGTGGTCTCCCCGGGGACGAGCAGTACTTC
.	TRBV4-3	TRBJ1-3	19	.	CASSQDWGSGRPTGNTIYF	TGCGCCAGCAGCCAAGATTGGGGCAGCGGGAGGCCCACTGGAAACACCATATATTTT
.	TRBV4-3	TRBJ1-2	15	.	CASSQDRAPPVGYTF	TGCGCCAGCAGCCAGGACCGGGCTCCCCCGGTGGGCTACACCTTC
many	TRBV10-3	TRBJ2-5	17	.	CAISESGGDGPMATQYF	TGTGCCATCAGTGAGAGTGGGGGAGACGGACCGATGGCGACCCAGTACTTC
many	TRBV9	TRBJ2-2	10	.	CASGTGELFF	TGTGCCAGCGGCACCGGGGAGCTGTTTTTT
many	TRBV6-5	TRBJ2-2	13	.	CASSYSDGGELFF	TGTGCCAGCAGTTACTCGGATGGAGGGGAGCTGTTTTTT
.	TRBV7-8	TRBJ2-7	17	TRBD2	CASSYALGLANGYEQYF	TGTGCCAGCAGCTACGCCCTCGGACTAGCTAACGGCTACGAGCAGTACTTC
.	TRBV24-1	TRBJ2-2	16	TRBD1	CATSEGTGWDTGELFF	TGTGCCACCAGTGAGGGGACAGGGTGGGACACCGGGGAGCTGTTTTTT
few	TRBV4-3	TRBJ1-1	15	.	CASSQDRRGSTEAFF	TGCGCCAGCAGCCAAGATCGGAGGGGAAGCACTGAAGCTTTCTTT
.	TRBV6-7	TRBJ1-5	18	TRBD1	CAFSSTMTTGGRFQPQHF	TGTGCCTTCAGTTCTACGATGACGACAGGGGGCCGGTTTCAGCCCCAGCATTTT
many	TRBV12-3/TRBV12-4	TRBJ1-6	16	.	CASSYRVLSYNSPLHF	TGTGCCAGCAGTTACAGGGTTCTGTCCTATAATTCACCCCTCCACTTT
once	TRBV25-1	TRBJ2-7	15	.	CASSEIGTGAYEQYF	TGTGCCAGCAGTGAAATCGGCACAGGCGCCTACGAGCAGTACTTC
.	TRBV4-2	TRBJ2-3	15	TRBD2	CASSQTSGGTDTQYF	TGTGCCAGCAGCCAAACTAGCGGTGGCACAGATACGCAGTATTTT
once	TRBV20-1	TRBJ2-5	11	.	CSVHGRETQYF	TGCAGCGTGCACGGGCGGGAGACCCAGTACTTC
many	TRBV12-3/TRBV12-4	TRBJ2-7	14	.	CASSSTRGSHEQYF	TGTGCCAGCAGCTCGACTAGGGGCAGCCACGAGCAGTACTTC
.	TRBV28	TRBJ2-7	14	.	CASRRGELLYEQYF	TGTGCCAGCAGGCGCGGGGAACTCCTCTACGAGCAGTACTTC
.	TRBV7-2	TRBJ2-7	15	.	CASSLGLGFSYEQYF	TGTGCCAGCAGCTTAGGGTTAGGGTTTTCCTACGAGCAGTACTTC
.	TRBV11-2	TRBJ2-1	16	.	CASSSIAVSSYNEQFF	TGTGCCAGCAGCTCCATAGCGGTTAGCTCCTACAATGAGCAGTTCTTC
.	TRBV16	TRBJ2-3	15	TRBD1	CASSLRDSYTDTQYF	TGTGCCAGCAGCCTTCGGGACAGCTACACAGATACGCAGTATTTT
many	TRBV28	TRBJ2-4	17	.	CASSLKDRTIAKNIQYF	TGTGCCAGCAGTTTAAAGGACAGAACCATAGCCAAAAACATTCAGTACTTC
many	TRBV7-3	TRBJ2-1	15	.	CASSPNGRDNSEQFF	TGTGCCAGCAGCCCGAACGGTCGGGATAATAGTGAGCAGTTCTTC
.	TRBV30	TRBJ2-3	12	.	CAWSPSSNTQYF	TGTGCCTGGAGTCCGTCGTCGAATACGCAGTATTTT
.	TRBV7-8	TRBJ2-2	18	.	CASSSYQYGSANTGELFF	TGTGCCAGCAGCTCCTACCAATACGGGTCTGCGAACACCGGGGAGCTGTTTTTT
.	TRBV2	TRBJ2-1	14	.	CASSEGRRDNEQFF	TGTGCCAGCAGTGAAGGTCGCAGGGACAATGAGCAGTTCTTC
many	TRBV6-5	TRBJ1-1	13	.	CASSYSADTEAFF	TGTGCCAGCAGTTACTCGGCCGACACTGAAGCTTTCTTT
.	TRBV12-3/TRBV12-4	TRBJ2-7	13	.	CASGYGTPIEQYF	TGTGCCAGCGGGTACGGGACACCCATCGAGCAGTACTTC
.	TRBV19	TRBJ2-7	11	TRBD1	CATRTGFEQYF	TGTGCCACCCGGACAGGGTTCGAGCAGTACTTC
.	TRBV5-8	TRBJ1-4	15	TRBD1	CASSFPGTGSEKLFF	TGTGCCAGCAGCTTTCCCGGGACAGGGAGTGAAAAACTGTTTTTT
.	TRBV7-2	TRBJ1-1	14	TRBD1	CASSARQGWTEAFF	TGTGCCAGCAGCGCACGACAGGGGTGGACTGAAGCTTTCTTT
many	TRBV20-1	TRBJ1-3	13	.	CSARAEFGNTIYF	TGCAGTGCTAGGGCAGAATTTGGAAACACCATATATTTT
many	TRBV10-3	TRBJ2-7	13	.	CAIKAGTTYEQYF	TGTGCCATAAAGGCAGGAACAACCTACGAGCAGTACTTC
.	TRBV20-1	TRBJ2-3	15	.	CSARALNRLTDTQYF	TGCAGTGCTAGAGCCCTGAACCGCCTCACAGATACGCAGTATTTT
few	TRBV29-1	TRBJ2-7	14	TRBD2	CSVVRSGSPYEQYF	TGCAGCGTTGTACGTAGCGGGTCCCCCTACGAGCAGTACTTC
many	TRBV12-3/TRBV12-4	TRBJ2-1	13	.	CASSFIAGNEQFF	TGTGCCAGCAGTTTTATAGCTGGTAATGAGCAGTTCTTC
few	TRBV7-9	TRBJ2-2	13	.	CASSRTGSWELFF	TGTGCCAGCAGCCGAACGGGGTCATGGGAGCTGTTTTTT
few	TRBV6-1	TRBJ2-1	15	TRBD2	CASSPGLAVPHEQFF	TGTGCCAGCAGTCCGGGACTAGCCGTCCCCCATGAGCAGTTCTTC
few	TRBV5-1	TRBJ2-7	13	.	CASSLSTLYEQYF	TGCGCCAGCAGCTTGTCGACACTCTACGAGCAGTACTTC
.	TRBV12-3/TRBV12-4	TRBJ2-2	14	.	CASSPAGVAGELFF	TGTGCCAGCAGTCCCGCAGGGGTTGCCGGGGAGCTGTTTTTT
.	TRBV4-2	TRBJ2-7	17	TRBD2	CASSQDRIAGASYEQYF	TGTGCCAGCAGCCAAGATAGGATAGCGGGAGCCTCCTACGAGCAGTACTTC
few	TRBV27	TRBJ2-3	14	TRBD2	CASRKREFKVAQYF	TGTGCCAGCAGGAAGCGGGAGTTTAAGGTAGCGCAGTATTTT
.	TRBV11-2	TRBJ2-7	19	TRBD2	CASSLPFSWSGTRSYEQYF	TGTGCCAGCAGCTTACCTTTTAGCTGGAGCGGGACTCGGTCGTACGAGCAGTACTTC
few	TRBV18	TRBJ1-2	13	.	CASSSGRNYGYTF	TGTGCCAGCTCAAGTGGACGGAACTATGGCTACACCTTC
.	TRBV12-3/TRBV12-4	TRBJ2-7	14	TRBD2	CASRPGLAFYEQYF	TGTGCCAGCAGGCCGGGACTAGCTTTTTACGAGCAGTACTTC
many	TRBV5-1	TRBJ1-1	13	.	CASGLFMNTEAFF	TGCGCCAGTGGCCTGTTCATGAACACTGAAGCTTTCTTT
few	TRBV20-1	TRBJ2-7	15	.	CSARDGNGISYEQYF	TGCAGTGCTAGAGATGGAAACGGGATTTCCTACGAGCAGTACTTC
.	TRBV27	TRBJ2-3	14	.	CASSTSGVPDTQYF	TGTGCCAGCAGTACCTCGGGAGTCCCAGATACGCAGTATTTT
many	TRBV4-3	TRBJ2-2	12	.	CASSQDTGELFF	TGTGCCAGCAGCCAAGACACCGGGGAGCTGTTTTTT
.	TRBV11-1	TRBJ2-2	16	TRBD2	CASSLGSGRGRRELFF	TGTGCCAGCAGCTTAGGGAGCGGGAGAGGAAGGAGGGAGCTGTTTTTT
many	TRBV11-2	TRBJ2-3	15	.	CASSLFSGWGDTQYF	TGTGCCAGCAGCCTGTTTAGCGGCTGGGGAGATACGCAGTATTTT
.	TRBV29-1	TRBJ2-7	13	.	CSVETGSSYEQYF	TGCAGCGTCGAAACAGGGAGCTCCTACGAGCAGTACTTC
few	TRBV7-2	TRBJ2-3	15	.	CASSLLWEVADTQYF	TGTGCCAGCAGCTTATTGTGGGAGGTGGCAGATACGCAGTATTTT
.	TRBV6-5	TRBJ1-4	16	TRBD1	CASSFIQGAPGEKLFF	TGTGCCAGCAGTTTTATACAGGGGGCTCCGGGTGAAAAACTGTTTTTT
few	TRBV28	TRBJ2-7	13	.	CASSRELPYEQYF	TGTGCCAGCAGTCGGGAACTCCCCTATGAGCAGTACTTC